This T cell receptor (beta chain) stems from a study of T-cell reconstitution after alpha-beta-depleted transplantation in children listed by TCRdb under 2016. At the level of the whole study: Using TCR repertoire profiling, the study quantitatively followed how T-cell immune reconstitution unfolded in children after TCRalphabeta/CD19-depleted allogeneic hematopoietic cell transplantation.

The V and J ends are trimmed by 0 bases and 8 bases, leaving 16 bases between them. Its CDR3 holds 14 amino acids, cysteine through phenylalanine. Only CDR3 DNA remains: 42 bases, in frame from the first base. CDR1 and CDR2 are read off the germline V gene (reference sequence) as DFQATT and SNEGSKA. Comments on this clonotype: It has no known antigen specificity. Base-call qualities are not available, and no considerably larger clone is one nucleotide away.

Library preparation used PCR. Sequenced using an Illumina HiSeq 2500. To normalize quantification of the TCRbeta repertoire, the TCR libraries were built with molecular barcoding that relied on unique molecular identifiers. The public reads were run again by TCRdb, first through fastp at Q25 and then through MiXCR, and only productive beta chains were kept. Here each entry gathers all rows of one CDR3 protein and keeps the most common genes and DNA. The sample data list approximately 420,000 distinct CDR3 sequences, and roughly a tenth of these were observed just once. The ten largest account for roughly 5.5% of the sample.

The TCR comes from a human donor who donated a stem cell graft to a child with acute myeloid leukemia. The rearrangement combines TRBV20-1 with TRBJ1-2, with no D gene named confidently. The sample consisted of PBMCs from the stem cell graft donor, taken from the stem cell graft. The DNA reads as follows: TGCAGTGCTAGAGATCCCCGGGCCTTTGGGGGCTACACCTTC. Its protein reads: CSARDPRAFGGYTF.